The source of this T cell receptor beta chain is a study of blood T cell repertoires in COVID-19. In the study overall: Sample material is recorded as cDNA or gDNA derived from T cells, B-cell-depleted T cells, or PBMCs.

This CDR3 contains 13 residues. Trimming took 4 bases from V and 3 from J, leaving 8 bases between them. Adults between roughly 18 and 95 years of age took part from 24 US areas. The protocol was immunoSEQ multiplex PCR, while the TCRdb copy is restricted to in-frame clones and leaves out a portion. The sample records roughly 300,000 clones, 87% being singletons. The sample comprised PBMCs or T cells enriched from blood (not recorded which). The TCR sequence derives from a woman in her 30s who had recovered from COVID-19. The V and J genes are TRBV12-3 or TRBV12-4 and TRBJ2-3; perhaps TRBD1 as D (6 bases). For the CDR3, the DNA is TGTGCCAGCAGTTGGGGGCAAACAGATACGCAGTATTTT. As protein: CASSWGQTDTQYF.